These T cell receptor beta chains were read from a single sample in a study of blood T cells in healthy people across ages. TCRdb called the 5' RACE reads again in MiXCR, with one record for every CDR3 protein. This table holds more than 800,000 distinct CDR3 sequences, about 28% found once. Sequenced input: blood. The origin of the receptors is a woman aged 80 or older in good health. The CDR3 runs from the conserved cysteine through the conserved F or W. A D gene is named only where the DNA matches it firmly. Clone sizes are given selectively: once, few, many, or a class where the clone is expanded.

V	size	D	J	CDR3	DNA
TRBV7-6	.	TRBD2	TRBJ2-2	CASSPYSGGGGELFF	TGTGCCAGCAGCCCTTATAGCGGGGGCGGCGGGGAGCTGTTTTTT
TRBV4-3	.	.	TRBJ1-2	CASSQVWGAQVDGYTF	TGCGCCAGCAGCCAAGTATGGGGGGCGCAGGTAGATGGCTACACCTTC
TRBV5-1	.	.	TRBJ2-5	CASSLGFTTQETQYF	TGCGCCAGCAGCTTGGGCTTCACTACCCAAGAGACCCAGTACTTC
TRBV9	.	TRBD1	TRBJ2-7	CASSARQGLETRYF	TGTGCCAGCAGCGCGAGACAGGGTCTTGAGACCCGGTACTTC
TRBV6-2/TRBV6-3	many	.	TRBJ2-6	CASSYSMRGPSSGANVLTF	TGTGCCAGCAGTTACTCGATGCGGGGTCCCAGCTCTGGGGCCAACGTCCTGACTTTC
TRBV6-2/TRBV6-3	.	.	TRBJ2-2	CASILGGGPGNTGELFF	TGTGCCAGCATTCTCGGTGGGGGACCAGGGAACACCGGGGAGCTGTTTTTT
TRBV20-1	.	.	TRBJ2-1	CSTRAYNEQFF	TGCAGCACTCGCGCCTACAATGAGCAGTTCTTC
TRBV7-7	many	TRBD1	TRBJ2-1	CASSLGQGVGYEQFF	TGTGCTAGCAGCTTAGGACAGGGGGTAGGCTATGAGCAGTTCTTC
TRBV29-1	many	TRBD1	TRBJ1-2	CSVNKGTGGAVWGYTF	TGCAGCGTTAACAAAGGGACAGGGGGCGCAGTGTGGGGCTACACCTTC
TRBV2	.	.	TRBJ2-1	CASSRVSVTQFF	TGTGCCAGCAGCAGGGTTTCGGTGACCCAGTTCTTC
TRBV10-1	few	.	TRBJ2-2	CASSGAKGNTGELFF	TGCGCCAGCAGTGGGGCAAAAGGAAATACCGGGGAGCTGTTTTTT
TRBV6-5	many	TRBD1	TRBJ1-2	CASRDRDRVAGYTF	TGTGCCAGCAGGGACCGGGACAGGGTTGCCGGCTACACCTTC
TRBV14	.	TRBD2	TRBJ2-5	CASSQTSGTSRRLFNEQYF	TGTGCCAGCAGCCAAACTTCCGGGACTAGCCGTCGGCTTTTTAATGAGCAGTACTTC
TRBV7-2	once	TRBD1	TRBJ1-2	CVSSLTRGTGNYGYTF	TGTGTCAGTAGCTTGACAAGAGGGACAGGGAACTATGGCTACACCTTC
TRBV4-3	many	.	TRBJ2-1	CASSQGRGENNEQFF	TGCGCCAGCAGCCAAGGGCGGGGAGAGAACAATGAGCAGTTCTTC
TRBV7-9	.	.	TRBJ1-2	CASSPAERAYGYTF	TGTGCCAGCAGCCCTGCGGAGAGGGCCTATGGCTACACCTTC
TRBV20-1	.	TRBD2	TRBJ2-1	CSASLLLAGGILSQETQFF	TGCAGTGCTAGCCTCCTACTAGCGGGGGGTATTTTAAGCCAAGAGACCCAGTTCTTC
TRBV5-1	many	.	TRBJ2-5	CASSLGLESQYF	TGCGCCAGCAGCTTGGGACTAGAATCCCAGTACTTC
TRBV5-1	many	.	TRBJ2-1	CASSLFGANWGATNNEQFF	TGCGCCAGCAGCTTGTTCGGGGCCAATTGGGGAGCTACGAACAATGAGCAGTTCTTC
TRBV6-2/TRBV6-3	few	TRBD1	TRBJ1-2	CASSYAVGTGAGYTF	TGTGCCAGCAGTTATGCTGTTGGGACAGGGGCTGGCTACACCTTC
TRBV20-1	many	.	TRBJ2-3	CSALGAGTDTQYF	TGCAGTGCCCTAGGGGCCGGCACAGATACGCAGTATTTT
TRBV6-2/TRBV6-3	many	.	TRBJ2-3	CASSYSLGDTQYF	TGTGCCAGCAGTTACTCGCTAGGAGATACGCAGTATTTT
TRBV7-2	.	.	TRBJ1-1	CASTLQTWNTEAFF	TGTGCCAGCACCCTTCAAACATGGAACACTGAAGCTTTCTTT
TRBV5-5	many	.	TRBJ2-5	CASSSTDYQETQYF	TGTGCCAGCAGCTCGACAGACTACCAAGAGACCCAGTACTTC
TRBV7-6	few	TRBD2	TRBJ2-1	CASSLGAGPEQFF	TGTGCCAGCAGCTTAGGAGCGGGACCTGAGCAGTTCTTC
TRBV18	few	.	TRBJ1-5	CASSPTENQPQHF	TGTGCCAGCTCCCCAACAGAGAATCAGCCCCAGCATTTT
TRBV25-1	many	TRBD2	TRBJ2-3	CASSESLQGGFTDTQYF	TGTGCCAGCAGTGAATCTCTCCAGGGAGGGTTCACAGATACGCAGTATTTT
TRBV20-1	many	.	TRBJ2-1	CSARASVTDEQFF	TGCAGTGCACGGGCCTCAGTGACGGATGAGCAGTTCTTC
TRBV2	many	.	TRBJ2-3	CASSVRHGDTQYF	TGTGCCAGCAGTGTCAGACATGGAGATACGCAGTATTTT
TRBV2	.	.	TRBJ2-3	CASSENQLGPHTQYF	TGTGCCAGCAGTGAAAACCAGCTCGGTCCCCATACGCAGTATTTT
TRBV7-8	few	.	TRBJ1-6	CASSTETITAPLHF	TGTGCCAGCAGCACGGAGACAATTACCGCACCCCTCCACTTT
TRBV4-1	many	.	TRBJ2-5	CASSQEFAQETQYF	TGCGCCAGCAGCCAAGAGTTTGCACAAGAGACCCAGTACTTC
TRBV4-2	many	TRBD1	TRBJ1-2	CASSQSPPGQDSYGYTF	TGTGCCAGCAGCCAATCGCCCCCCGGACAGGATTCCTATGGCTACACCTTC
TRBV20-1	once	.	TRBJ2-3	CSARGGRGFTDTQYF	TGCAGTGCTAGGGGGGGCCGAGGTTTTACAGATACGCAGTATTTT
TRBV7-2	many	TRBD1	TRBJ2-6	CASSGQGAVSGANVLTF	TGTGCCAGCAGCGGACAGGGGGCGGTATCTGGGGCCAACGTCCTGACTTTC
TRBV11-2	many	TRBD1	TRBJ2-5	CASRVQGVYETQYF	TGTGCCAGCAGAGTACAGGGGGTATATGAGACCCAGTACTTC
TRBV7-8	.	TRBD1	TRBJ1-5	CACSQGVSQPQHF	TGTGCCTGCAGTCAGGGGGTTAGTCAGCCCCAGCATTTT
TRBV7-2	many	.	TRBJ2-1	CASSLINNEQFF	TGTGCCAGCAGCTTAATTAACAATGAGCAGTTCTTC
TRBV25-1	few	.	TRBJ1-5	CASSDRGRGENQPQHF	TGTGCCAGCAGTGACCGTGGACGGGGGGAAAATCAGCCCCAGCATTTT
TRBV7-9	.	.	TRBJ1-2	CASSGTQLHGYTF	TGTGCCAGCTCCGGGACACAGTTACATGGCTACACCTTC
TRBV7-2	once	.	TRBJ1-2	CASSQEPTGWGNYGYTF	TGTGCCAGCAGCCAAGAACCTACAGGGTGGGGGAATTATGGCTACACCTTC
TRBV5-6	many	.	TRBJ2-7	CASSRRDTSYEQYF	TGTGCCAGCAGCCGAAGGGACACTTCCTACGAGCAGTACTTC